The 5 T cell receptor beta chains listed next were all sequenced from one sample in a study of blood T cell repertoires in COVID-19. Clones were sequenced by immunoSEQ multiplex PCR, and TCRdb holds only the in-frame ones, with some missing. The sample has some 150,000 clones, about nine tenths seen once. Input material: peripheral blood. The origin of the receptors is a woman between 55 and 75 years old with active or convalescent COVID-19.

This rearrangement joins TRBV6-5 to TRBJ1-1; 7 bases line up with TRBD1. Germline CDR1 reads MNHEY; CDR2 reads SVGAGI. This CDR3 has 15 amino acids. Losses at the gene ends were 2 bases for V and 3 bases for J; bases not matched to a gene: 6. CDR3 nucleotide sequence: TGTGCCAGCAGTTACGCAACAGGGGTGTACACTGAAGCTTTCTTT. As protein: CASSYATGVYTEAFF.

The CDR3 loop reads CASSEVWDNNYGYTF. For the CDR3, the DNA is TGTGCCAGCAGTGAAGTGTGGGACAATAACTATGGCTACACCTTC. The chain employs TRBV6-1 and TRBJ1-2; maybe TRBD1 (6 bases). Trimming removed 1 base at V and 1 base at J, with 10 bases between. The CDR3 contains 15 residues. Per germline, CDR1 MNHNS and CDR2 SASEGT.

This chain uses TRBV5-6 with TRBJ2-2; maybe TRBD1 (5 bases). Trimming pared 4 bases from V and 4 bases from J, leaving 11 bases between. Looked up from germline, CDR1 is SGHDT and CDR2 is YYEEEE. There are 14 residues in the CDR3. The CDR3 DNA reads TGTGCCAGCAGCGAGACCCAGGGCACCGGGGAGCTGTTTTTT. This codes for CASSETQGTGELFF.

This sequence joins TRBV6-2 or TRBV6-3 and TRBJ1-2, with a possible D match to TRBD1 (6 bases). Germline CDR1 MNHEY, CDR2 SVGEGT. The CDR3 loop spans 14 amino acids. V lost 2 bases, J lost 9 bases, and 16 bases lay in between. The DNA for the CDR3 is TGTGCCAGCAGTTACGGACAGCCGCCGGGGAGCTACACCTTC. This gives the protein CASSYGQPPGSYTF.

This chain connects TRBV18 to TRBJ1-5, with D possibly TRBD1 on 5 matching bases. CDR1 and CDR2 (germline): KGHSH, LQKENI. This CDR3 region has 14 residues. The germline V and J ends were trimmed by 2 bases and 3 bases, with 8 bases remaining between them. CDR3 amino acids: CASSPKTDNQPQHF. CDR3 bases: TGTGCCAGCTCACCAAAGACAGACAATCAGCCCCAGCATTTT.